The 20 T cell receptor beta chains listed next were all sequenced from one sample in a study of tumor-infiltrating lymphocytes in localized non-small cell lung cancer. Libraries were prepared by immunoSEQ multiplex PCR; TCRdb keeps only in-frame clonotypes and omits some of them. The data hold fewer than 15,000 clones, with approximately 74% observed a single time. Sequencing used uninvolved lung tissue not adjacent to the tumor. These receptors all stem from a human donor with non-small cell lung cancer.

This clone was seen only a few times. The gene calls are TRBV7-8 and TRBJ1-5; D unclear. The CDR3 loop spans 14 amino acids. V shed 3 bases and J shed 6 bases, with 12 bases lying between them. Germline values: CDR1 SGHVS, CDR2 FQNEAQ. The CDR3 loop reads CASSFQQSSQPQHF. CDR3 bases: TGTGCCAGCAGCTTTCAACAGTCCAGTCAGCCCCAGCATTTT.

This clone was counted a few times. This chain connects TRBV9 to TRBJ2-3; D gene unclear. Trimming pared 0 bases from V and 4 bases from J, leaving 6 bases between. CDR1 is SGDLS, CDR2 YYNGEE, per germline. There are 13 residues in the CDR3. CDR3 sequence: CASSVDGPDTQYF. The CDR3 nucleotides read TGTGCCAGCAGCGTAGACGGACCAGATACGCAGTATTTT. The full variable domain, rest sourced from reference TRBV9 and TRBJ2-3, is DSGVTQTPKHLITATGQRVTLRCSPRSGDLSVYWYQQSLDQGLQFLIQYYNGEERAKGNILERFSAQQFPDLHSELNLSSLELGDSALYFCASSVDGPDTQYFGPGTRLTVL.

This chain links TRBV7-9 with TRBJ1-1; a weak D match, TRBD1 (5 bases). This CDR3 is built from 13 residues. The V end was cut by 3 bases, the J end by 5 bases, with 10 bases between. CDR1 and CDR2 from the germline V gene are SEHNR and FQNEAQ (reference sequence). CDR3 protein: CASSFLGVTEAFF. As DNA, the CDR3 is TGTGCCAGCAGCTTCCTAGGGGTTACTGAAGCTTTCTTT.

In this sample, this clone turned up a few times. This sequence joins TRBV9 and TRBJ1-1; TRBD1 agrees at 7 bases. Trimming cost V 4 bases and J 4 bases; bases outside gene matches: 16. The CDR3 runs 17 residues. The germline V gene has CDR1 SGDLS and CDR2 YYNGEE. CDR3 region: CASSLAGTAIQGTEAFF. The CDR3 DNA reads TGTGCCAGCAGCCTAGCCGGGACAGCCATCCAAGGCACTGAAGCTTTCTTT.

This clone was observed a handful of times. The V and J genes are TRBV29-1 and TRBJ2-1, with D possibly matching TRBD1 (6 bases). V was shortened by 1 base and J by 0 bases, with 13 bases between the two germline ends. The CDR3 length is 16 residues. The V gene's germline CDR1 is SQVTM and CDR2 ANQGSEA. CDR3 bases: TGCAGCGTTGAAGCTATGGACAGAAGCTCCTACAATGAGCAGTTCTTC. Translated: CSVEAMDRSSYNEQFF.

There are a few counts of this clone. The V gene is TRBV20-1, the J gene TRBJ1-1; D gene ambiguous. This CDR3 spans 11 amino acids. Germline V gene data show CDR1 as DFQATT and CDR2 as SNEGSKA (reference sequence). The V and J ends lost 4 bases and 6 bases respectively, with 9 bases between them. In DNA form, the CDR3 reads TGCAGTGCTAAACGTACGTCTGAAGCTTTCTTT. As protein: CSAKRTSEAFF.

The gene calls are TRBV27 and TRBJ1-1; D is undetermined. Looked up from germline, CDR1 is MNHEY and CDR2 is SMNVEV (reference sequence). The CDR3 runs 13 residues. V was shortened by 6 bases and J by 3 bases, with 11 bases between the two germline ends. CDR3 residues: CASSLKADTEAFF. The CDR3 DNA reads as TGTGCCAGCAGCCTGAAGGCAGACACTGAAGCTTTCTTT.

CDR3 amino acids: CASSLGRERGASYEQYF. The CDR3 bases are TGTGCCAGCAGCTTAGGGAGGGAGCGGGGGGCTTCCTACGAGCAGTACTTC. The chain combines TRBV11-2 with TRBJ2-7; 9 nucleotides agree with TRBD2. The ends lost 1 base at V and 1 base at J; junction bases unmatched: 8. Per germline, CDR1 SGHAT and CDR2 FQNNGV. This CDR3 contains 17 residues.

This clone was counted between two and nine times. The chain has TRBV6-5 and TRBJ2-2; TRBD1 agrees at 7 bases. Germline V gene data show CDR1 as MNHEY and CDR2 as SVGAGI. The CDR3 loop spans 15 amino acids. J gave up 6 bases and V 6 bases, and 10 bases lay outside the gene matches. DNA for the CDR3: TGTGCCAGCAGCCCTGACAGGGTAGGGGCCGGGGAGCTGTTTTTT. Amino acids: CASSPDRVGAGELFF.

This rearrangement joins TRBV4-1 to TRBJ2-5; D assignment may be TRBD1 or TRBD2 (6 bases each). The CDR3 is 13 residues long. The germline CDR1 and CDR2 sequences are MGHRA and YSYEKL. Trimming took off 6 bases at V and 4 bases at J, with 12 bases between the two ends. The CDR3 DNA reads TGCGCCAGCAGTACAGGGCGGGGAGAGACCCAGTACTTC. Translation: CASSTGRGETQYF.

The chain recombines TRBV6-1 with TRBJ2-7, with TRBD2 matching 7 bases. Unmatched junction bases numbered 4, after V lost 11 bases and J lost 0 bases. Germline loops: CDR1 MNHNS, CDR2 SASEGT. This CDR3 region has 12 residues. Here the CDR3 reads CAGGEFSYEQYF. DNA for the CDR3: TGTGCCGGGGGGGAGTTCTCCTACGAGCAGTACTTC.

This clone appeared a single time. The chain carries TRBV6-1 and TRBJ2-2; TRBD2 matches 9 bases. This CDR3 comprises 15 residues. Germline V gene lookup returns CDR1 MNHNS and CDR2 SASEGT. The J segment lost 5 bases and the V segment lost 3 bases, leaving 4 bases of the junction unmatched. The CDR3 here is CASSEVSGGTGELFF. CDR3 DNA sequence: TGTGCCAGCAGTGAGGTTAGCGGGGGAACCGGGGAGCTGTTTTTT.

As for this clone: Additional DNA sequences in this sample encode the identical CDR3. The rearrangement links TRBV9 to TRBJ2-7, with 8 nucleotides matching TRBD1. Trimming at V came to 0 bases and at J to 3 bases, leaving 5 bases not matched to a gene. The CDR3 sequence is 15 residues long. Germline V gives CDR1 SGDLS, CDR2 YYNGEE. This CDR3 is CASSVAAGGNYEQYF. The DNA of the CDR3 is TGTGCCAGCAGCGTAGCGGCAGGGGGCAACTACGAGCAGTACTTC.

This chain joins TRBV29-1 and TRBJ2-1; 9 nucleotides align to TRBD1. The V gene's germline CDR1 is SQVTM and CDR2 ANQGSEA. CDR3 length: 14 residues. The junction had 1 base not matched to a gene; V was cut back by 4 bases and J by 0 bases. The CDR3 DNA sequence: TGCAGCGTTGCGACAGGGGGCTCCTACAATGAGCAGTTCTTC. It encodes CSVATGGSYNEQFF.

The chain employs TRBV5-1 and TRBJ2-3; D is unresolved. Germline V lookup: CDR1 SGHRS, CDR2 YFSETQ. The CDR3 length is 14 residues. V was shortened by 4 bases and J by 1 base, with 10 bases between the two germline ends. The CDR3, as DNA: TGCGCCAGCAGCCCCGGTTTGGGCACAGATACGCAGTATTTT. Translating gives CASSPGLGTDTQYF.

This chain uses TRBV25-1 with TRBJ2-2, with D possibly matching TRBD2 (6 bases). Trimming took 1 base from V and 3 from J, leaving 15 bases between them. CDR3 length equals 17 residues. Germline V gene sequence: CDR1 MGHDK, CDR2 SYGVNS. CDR3 nucleotides: TGTGCCAGCAGTGAATCAATGGGAGGAGGGTACACCGGGGAGCTGTTTTTT. Its translation: CASSESMGGGYTGELFF.

The V gene is TRBV7-2, the J gene TRBJ1-1; D is perhaps TRBD1 (5 bases). This CDR3 has 16 residues. Germline V gene sequence: CDR1 SGHTA, CDR2 FQGNSA. Trimming shortened V by 1 base and J by 2 bases, and 14 bases separated the two germline ends. CDR3 nucleotides: TGTGCCAGCAGCTTAGGCTGGGGGGGATTAAACACTGAAGCTTTCTTT. This codes for CASSLGWGGLNTEAFF.

CDR3 loop: CASSYGKTGDYEQYF. The CDR3 DNA sequence: TGTGCCAGCAGTTACGGGAAGACAGGGGACTACGAGCAGTACTTC. The chain combines TRBV6-5 with TRBJ2-7; TRBD1 agrees at 8 bases. V gave up 2 bases and J gave up 3 bases; unmatched junction bases: 6. Germline V gives CDR1 MNHEY, CDR2 SVGAGI. The CDR3 contains 15 residues.

This clone was seen only once. The chain has TRBV19 and TRBJ2-5; D is perhaps TRBD1 (6 bases). Germline V gene sequence: CDR1 LNHDA, CDR2 SQIVND (reference sequence). This CDR3 is built from 14 residues. Trimming removed 4 bases from V and 2 bases from J, with 11 bases in between. The CDR3 region has the DNA TGTGCCAGTAGTAGGGACATTATACAAGAGACCCAGTACTTC. This sequence encodes CASSRDIIQETQYF. Using reference TRBV19 and TRBJ2-5 for the parts outside the CDR3, the full variable domain is DGGITQSPKYLFRKEGQNVTLSCEQNLNHDAMYWYRQDPGQGLRLIYYSQIVNDFQKGDIAEGYSVSREKKESFPLTVTSAQKNPTAFYLCASSRDIIQETQYFGPGTRLLVL.

The V gene is TRBV7-2, the J gene TRBJ2-3; TRBD2 is a possible D gene (5 bases). CDR3 length: 15 residues. V was trimmed by 1 base and J by 0 bases, leaving 8 bases between them. CDR1 is SGHTA and CDR2 is FQGNSA in the germline V gene. The CDR3: CASSLGGYSTDTQYF. The DNA of the CDR3 is TGTGCCAGCAGCTTAGGAGGGTACAGCACAGATACGCAGTATTTT.